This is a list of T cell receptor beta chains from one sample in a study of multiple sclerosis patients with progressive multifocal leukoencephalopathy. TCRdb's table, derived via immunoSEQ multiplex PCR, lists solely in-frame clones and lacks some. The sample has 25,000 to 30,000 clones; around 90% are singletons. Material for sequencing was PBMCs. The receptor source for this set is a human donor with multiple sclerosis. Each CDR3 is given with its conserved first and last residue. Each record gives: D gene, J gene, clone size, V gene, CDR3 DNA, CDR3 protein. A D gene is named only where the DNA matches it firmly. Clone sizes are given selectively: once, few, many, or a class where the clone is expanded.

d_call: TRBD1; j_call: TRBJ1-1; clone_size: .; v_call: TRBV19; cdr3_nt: TGTGCCAGTAGTCTAGGGACAGGGAACACTGAAGCTTTCTTT; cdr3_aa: CASSLGTGNTEAFF
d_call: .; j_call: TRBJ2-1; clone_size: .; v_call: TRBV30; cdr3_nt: TGTGCCTGGAGTAGCAGGGCCTCAACTGAGCAGTTCTTC; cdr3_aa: CAWSSRASTEQFF
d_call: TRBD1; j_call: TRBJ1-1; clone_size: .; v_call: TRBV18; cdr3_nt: TGTGCCAGCTCACCCCGACAGGGAGCTGAAGCTTTCTTT; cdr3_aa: CASSPRQGAEAFF
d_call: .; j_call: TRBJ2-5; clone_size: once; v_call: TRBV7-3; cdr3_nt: TGTGCCAGCAGCTTAGACGGGGCTAGGGGGACCCAGTACTTC; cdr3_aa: CASSLDGARGTQYF
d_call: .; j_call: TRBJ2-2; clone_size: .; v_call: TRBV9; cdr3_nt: TGTGCCAGCAGCCCGAACCCTCAGGGGAAGGTAACGGGGGAGCTGTTTTTT; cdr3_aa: CASSPNPQGKVTGELFF
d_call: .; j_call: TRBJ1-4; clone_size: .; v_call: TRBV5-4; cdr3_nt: TGTGCCAGCAGCTTGACAGGAAATGAAAAACTGTTTTTT; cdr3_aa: CASSLTGNEKLFF
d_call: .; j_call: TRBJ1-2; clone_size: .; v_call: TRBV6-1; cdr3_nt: TGTGCCAGCACTAACCCCAGGGTCTGGGGCTACACCTTC; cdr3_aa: CASTNPRVWGYTF
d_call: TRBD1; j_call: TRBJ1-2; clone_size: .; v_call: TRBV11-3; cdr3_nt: TGTGCCAGCAGCTCATATACCGGGACAGGGGTGAAGTGTGGCTACACCTTC; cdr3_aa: CASSSYTGTGVKCGYTF
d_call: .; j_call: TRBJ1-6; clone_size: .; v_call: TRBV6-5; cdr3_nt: TGTGCCAGCAGTTATGAGGTCTCCATTAATTCACCCCTCCACTTT; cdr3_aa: CASSYEVSINSPLHF
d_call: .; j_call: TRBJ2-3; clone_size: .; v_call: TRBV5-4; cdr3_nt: TGTGCCAGCAGCCAGGGACTTGGCACAGATACGCAGTATTTT; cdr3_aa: CASSQGLGTDTQYF
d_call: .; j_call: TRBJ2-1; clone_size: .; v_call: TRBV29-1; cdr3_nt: TGCAGCGTTGAGCGGGGAAGGGGGGGGTCCTACAATGAGCAGTTCTTC; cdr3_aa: CSVERGRGGSYNEQFF
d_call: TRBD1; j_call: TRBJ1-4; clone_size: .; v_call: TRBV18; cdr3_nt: TGTGCCAGCTCTCGAGGACAGGGGCAAGAAAAACTGTTTTTT; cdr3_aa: CASSRGQGQEKLFF
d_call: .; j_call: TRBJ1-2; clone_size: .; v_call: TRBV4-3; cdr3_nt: TGCGCCAGCAGCCAGGGGTCCCGACCTTACTATGGCTACACCTTC; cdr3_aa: CASSQGSRPYYGYTF
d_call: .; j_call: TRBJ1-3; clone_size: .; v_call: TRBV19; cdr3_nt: TGTGCCAGTAGTGGGCGACTCGGCTCTGGAAACACCATATATTTT; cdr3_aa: CASSGRLGSGNTIYF
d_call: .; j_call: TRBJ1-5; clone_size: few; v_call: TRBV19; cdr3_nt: TGTGCCAGTAGTATCTCCATGCAGGGTTATGTCAATCAGCCCCAGCATTTT; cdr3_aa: CASSISMQGYVNQPQHF
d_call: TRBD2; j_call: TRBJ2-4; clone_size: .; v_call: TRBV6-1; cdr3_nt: TGTGCCAGCAGCGGGGGGGCCGAGAACATTCAGTACTTC; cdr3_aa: CASSGGAENIQYF
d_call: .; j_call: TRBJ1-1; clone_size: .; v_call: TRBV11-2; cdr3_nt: TGTGCCAGCAGCTTTAACCAGGGACCTGAAGCTTTCTTT; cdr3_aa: CASSFNQGPEAFF
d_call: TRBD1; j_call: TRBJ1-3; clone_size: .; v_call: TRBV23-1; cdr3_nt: TGCGCCAGCAGTCCCCTGACAGGGGGCAAGGGGGACACCATATATTTT; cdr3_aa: CASSPLTGGKGDTIYF
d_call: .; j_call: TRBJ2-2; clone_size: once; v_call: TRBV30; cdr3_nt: TGTGCCTGGAGCTGGTTTAGGGCCGGGGAGCTGTTTTTT; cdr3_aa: CAWSWFRAGELFF
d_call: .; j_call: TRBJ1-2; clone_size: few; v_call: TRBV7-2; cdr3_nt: TGTGCCAGCAGCTTAGTCTCGGGCAGCCCCGGGGATGGCTACACCTTC; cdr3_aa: CASSLVSGSPGDGYTF
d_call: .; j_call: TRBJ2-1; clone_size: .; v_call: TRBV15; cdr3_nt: TGTGCCACCAGCAGGTTTCAGACTGGGGAGAGCCCCTACAATGAGCAGTTCTTC; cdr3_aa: CATSRFQTGESPYNEQFF
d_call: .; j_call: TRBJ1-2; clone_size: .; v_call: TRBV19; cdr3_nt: TGTGCCAGTATGTGGGGGGATGGCTACACCTTC; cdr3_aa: CASMWGDGYTF
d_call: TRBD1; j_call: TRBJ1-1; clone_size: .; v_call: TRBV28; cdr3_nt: TGTGCCAGCAGTACCCCCGGGGGGACAGGGAACACTGAAGCTTTCTTT; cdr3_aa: CASSTPGGTGNTEAFF
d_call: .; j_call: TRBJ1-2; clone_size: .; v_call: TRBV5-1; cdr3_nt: TGCGCCAGCAGCTCACAGGGACTTGTCGATGGCTACACCTTC; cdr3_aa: CASSSQGLVDGYTF
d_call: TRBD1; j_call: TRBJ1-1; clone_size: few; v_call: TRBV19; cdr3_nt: TGTGCCAGTATCGGACAGGGTTGGACTGAAGCTTTCTTT; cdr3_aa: CASIGQGWTEAFF
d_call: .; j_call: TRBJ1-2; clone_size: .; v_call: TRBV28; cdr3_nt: TGTGCCAGCAGTTTAAGCCAGTTCTATGGCTACACCTTC; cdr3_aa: CASSLSQFYGYTF
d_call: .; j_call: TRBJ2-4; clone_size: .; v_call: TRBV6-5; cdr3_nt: TGTGCCAGCAGTTACTCCGACAGAAACATTCAGTACTTC; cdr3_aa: CASSYSDRNIQYF
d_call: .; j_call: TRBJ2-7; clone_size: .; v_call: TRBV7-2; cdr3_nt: TGTGCCAGCAGCCCCACAGCCTACGAGCAGTACTTC; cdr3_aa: CASSPTAYEQYF
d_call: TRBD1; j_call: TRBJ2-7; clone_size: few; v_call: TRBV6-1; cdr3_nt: TGTGCCAGCAGTGAAATCGCGGGACAGGGCGGTTACGAGCAGTACTTC; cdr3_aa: CASSEIAGQGGYEQYF
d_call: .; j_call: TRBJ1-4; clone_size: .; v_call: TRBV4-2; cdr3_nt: TGTGCCAGCAGCCAAGATCTTATGTCCGGGAGAACTAATGAAAAACTGTTTTTT; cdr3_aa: CASSQDLMSGRTNEKLFF
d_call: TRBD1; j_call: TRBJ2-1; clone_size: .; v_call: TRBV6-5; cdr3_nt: TGTGCCAGCAGAAGGACAGGGGAATACAATGAGCAGTTCTTC; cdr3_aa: CASRRTGEYNEQFF
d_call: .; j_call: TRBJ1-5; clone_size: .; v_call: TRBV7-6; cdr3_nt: TGTGCCAGCAGCTTAGCTTCGAGACCCAAAGATGGGCCCCAGCATTTT; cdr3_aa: CASSLASRPKDGPQHF
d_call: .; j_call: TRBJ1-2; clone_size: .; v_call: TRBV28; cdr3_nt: TGTGCCAGCAGTTTCCCCCCTCTTGAGTCAGCCCACTATGGCTACACCTTC; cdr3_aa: CASSFPPLESAHYGYTF
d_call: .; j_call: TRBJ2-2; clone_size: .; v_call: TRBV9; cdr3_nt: TGTGCCAGCAGCGTAGAGCCGGGGGCGAGCACCGGGGAGCTGTTTTTT; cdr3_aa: CASSVEPGASTGELFF
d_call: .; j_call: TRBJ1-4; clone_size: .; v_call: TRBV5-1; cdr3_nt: TGCGCCAGCAGACTAACCGGGGGAGGCAGTTATGAAAAACTGTTTTTT; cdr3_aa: CASRLTGGGSYEKLFF
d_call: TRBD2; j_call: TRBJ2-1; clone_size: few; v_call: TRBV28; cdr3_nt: TGTGCCAGCAGCGAGGGTAGAGAACCTAGCGGGGAGTTCTTC; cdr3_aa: CASSEGREPSGEFF
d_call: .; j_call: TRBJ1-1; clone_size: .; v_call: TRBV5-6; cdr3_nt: TGTGCCAGCAGCTTGGATACACGTAACACTGAAGCTTTCTTT; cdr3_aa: CASSLDTRNTEAFF
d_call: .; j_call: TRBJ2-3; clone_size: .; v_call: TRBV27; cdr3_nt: TGTGCCAGCAGTTTCTTGGCCACAGATACGCAGTATTTT; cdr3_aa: CASSFLATDTQYF
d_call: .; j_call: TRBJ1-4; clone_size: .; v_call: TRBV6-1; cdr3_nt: TGTGCCAGCAGTGAAGAGGGATGGGAAAAACTGTTTTTT; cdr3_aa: CASSEEGWEKLFF
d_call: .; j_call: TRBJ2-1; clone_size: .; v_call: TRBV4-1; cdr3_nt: TGCGCCAGCAGCCACAAAGGGGCCTACAATGAGCAGTTCTTC; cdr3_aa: CASSHKGAYNEQFF
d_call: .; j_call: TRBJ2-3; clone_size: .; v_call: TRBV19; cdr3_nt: TGTGCCAGTAGTATAGCTGAAGGAGTCGGGAATACGCAGTATTTT; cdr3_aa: CASSIAEGVGNTQYF
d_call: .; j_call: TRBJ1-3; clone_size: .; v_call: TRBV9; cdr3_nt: TGTGCCAGCAGCGTAGGAGGGGGGACAACGTCTGGAAACACCATATATTTT; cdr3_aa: CASSVGGGTTSGNTIYF
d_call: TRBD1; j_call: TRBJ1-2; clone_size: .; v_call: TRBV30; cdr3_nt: TGTGCCTGGAGTCCACGGATTTGGGCAGGGGGCTTCGGTGGCTACACCTTC; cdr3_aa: CAWSPRIWAGGFGGYTF
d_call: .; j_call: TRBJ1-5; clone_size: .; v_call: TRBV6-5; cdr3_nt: TGTGCCAGCAGTTACTCGGGCGCCTACAATCAGCCCCAGCATTTT; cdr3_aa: CASSYSGAYNQPQHF
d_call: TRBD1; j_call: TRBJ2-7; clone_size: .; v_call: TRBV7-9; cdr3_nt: TGTGCCAGCAGCACGGACAGGGCGTCCCCCTACGAGCAGTACTTC; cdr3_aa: CASSTDRASPYEQYF
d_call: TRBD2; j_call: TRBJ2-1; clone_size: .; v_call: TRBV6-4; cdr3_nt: TGTGCCAGCAGTTCGGGGGGTTCCTACAATGAGCAGTTCTTC; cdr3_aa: CASSSGGSYNEQFF
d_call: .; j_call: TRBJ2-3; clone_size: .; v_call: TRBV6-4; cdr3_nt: TGTGCCAGCAGTGACGGCTCGGACACAGATACGCAGTATTTT; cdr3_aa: CASSDGSDTDTQYF
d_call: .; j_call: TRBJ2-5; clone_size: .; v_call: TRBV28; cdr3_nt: TGTGCCAGCACCCTAGGGGGGGGTGGTGTTGTGACCCAGTACTTC; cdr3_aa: CASTLGGGGVVTQYF
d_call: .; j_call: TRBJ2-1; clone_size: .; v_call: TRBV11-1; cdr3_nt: TGTGCCAGCAGCTTAAGTACGGTCTATGAGCAGTTCTTC; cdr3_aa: CASSLSTVYEQFF
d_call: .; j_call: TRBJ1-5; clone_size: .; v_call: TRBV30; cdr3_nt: TGTGCCTGGAGTGCCGGGACGGATAGCAATCAGCCCCAGCATTTT; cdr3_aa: CAWSAGTDSNQPQHF
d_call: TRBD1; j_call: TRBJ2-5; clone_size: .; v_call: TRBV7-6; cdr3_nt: TGTGCCAGCAGCTCGACCGAACAGGGGACGAAGGAGACCCAGTACTTC; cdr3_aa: CASSSTEQGTKETQYF
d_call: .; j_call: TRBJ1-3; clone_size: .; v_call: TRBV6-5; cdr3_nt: TGTGCCAGCAGTTACTCGTCCTTGAGCTCTGGAAACACCATATATTTT; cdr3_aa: CASSYSSLSSGNTIYF
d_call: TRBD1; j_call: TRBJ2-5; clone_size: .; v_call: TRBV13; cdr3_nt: TGTGCCAGCAGCGACGAAACACTTGGGGACAGCCGTCTCCAGCGGGAGACCCAGTACTTC; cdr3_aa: CASSDETLGDSRLQRETQYF
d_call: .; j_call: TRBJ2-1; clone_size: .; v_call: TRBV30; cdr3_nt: TGTGCCTCACACCGCGACTATCCTGAGCAGTTCTTC; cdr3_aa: CASHRDYPEQFF
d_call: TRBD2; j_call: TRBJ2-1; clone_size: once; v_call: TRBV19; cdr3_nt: TGTGCCAGTAGTATAGATGCTGGGACTAGCGGTTACAATGAGCAGTTCTTC; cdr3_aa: CASSIDAGTSGYNEQFF
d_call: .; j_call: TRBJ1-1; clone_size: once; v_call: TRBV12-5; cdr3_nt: TGTGCTAGTGGCCCGACAGAGAACACTGAAGCTTTCTTT; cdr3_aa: CASGPTENTEAFF
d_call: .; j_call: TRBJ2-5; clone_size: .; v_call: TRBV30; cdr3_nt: TGTGCCTGGAGTGTGCCCGAAGAGACCCAGTACTTC; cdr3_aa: CAWSVPEETQYF